A single sample gave rise to the 18 T cell receptor beta chains below, sequenced in a study of OX40 agonist ivuxolimab in advanced cancers. Assay: immunoSEQ multiplex PCR; the TCRdb copy retains only in-frame clones and omits some. Of about 97,000 clones listed, 80% to 90% are singletons. Material: CD4+ or CD8+ T cells sorted from blood, obtained in a trial of the OX40 agonist ivuxolimab. All receptors come from an adult with an advanced solid tumor such as melanoma, head and neck, liver or kidney cancer.

The J gene is TRBJ1-1, the V gene TRBV2; D ambiguous. Per the germline V gene, CDR1 is SNHLY and CDR2 is FYNNEI. This CDR3 contains 12 residues. V was pared by 8 bases and J by 11 bases, with 18 bases between. CDR3 amino acids: CASLPFETRAFF. The DNA for the CDR3 is TGTGCCAGCCTCCCTTTTGAGACCCGTGCTTTCTTT.

The rearrangement joins TRBV19 to TRBJ1-1, with D unresolved. CDR3 length equals 12 residues. Germline lookup yields CDR1 LNHDA and CDR2 SQIVND (reference sequence). Deletions cut 5 bases from V and 2 bases from J, with 6 bases between. The DNA for the CDR3 is TGTGCCAGTAGTCTTCACAACACTGAAGCTTTCTTT. It is translated as CASSLHNTEAFF.

This clone appeared a single time. The rearrangement uses TRBV7-8 and TRBJ2-1; 7 bases are shared with TRBD1. From germline, CDR1 is SGHVS and CDR2 FQNEAQ. V shed 3 bases and J 10 bases; nucleotides not matched to a gene: 15. The CDR3 sequence is 16 residues long. CDR3 region: CASSFTNRGPQWEQFF. CDR3 in DNA: TGTGCCAGCAGCTTCACCAACAGGGGCCCACAATGGGAGCAGTTCTTC. The entire variable domain, with the rest obtained from reference TRBV7-8 and TRBJ2-1, is as follows: GAGVSQSPRYKVAKRGQDVALRCDPISGHVSLFWYQQALGQGPEFLTYFQNEAQLDKSGLPSDRFFAERPEGSVSTLKIQRTQQEDSAVYLCASSFTNRGPQWEQFFGPGTRLTVL.

The rearrangement uses TRBV18 and TRBJ2-5; D is perhaps TRBD1 (5 bases). The CDR3 consists of 13 residues. Germline-derived CDR1 and CDR2 are KGHSH and LQKENI. V gave up 2 bases and J gave up 1 base, with 5 bases separating them. The CDR3 is CASSPGAQETQYF. Written as DNA, the CDR3 is TGTGCCAGCTCACCAGGGGCCCAAGAGACCCAGTACTTC.

Only a few counts were recorded for this clone. The chain couples TRBV6-6 to TRBJ2-4; the match to TRBD1 covers 7 bases. The CDR3 extends over 14 amino acids. CDR1 is MNHNY, CDR2 SVGAGI, per germline (reference sequence). Trimming at V came to 6 bases and at J to 4 bases, leaving 6 bases not matched to a gene. The CDR3 is CASSQRTGKNIQYF. Here the CDR3 DNA reads TGTGCCAGCAGCCAACGGACAGGAAAAAACATTCAGTACTTC.

This rearrangement joins TRBV11-2 to TRBJ2-1; 8 nucleotides align to TRBD1. CDR1 is SGHAT, CDR2 FQNNGV, per germline. The J segment lost 7 bases and the V segment lost 5 bases, leaving 4 bases of the junction unmatched. The CDR3 runs to 13 residues. CDR3: CASSPNRGNEQFF. CDR3 sequence (DNA): TGTGCCAGCAGCCCGAACAGGGGGAATGAGCAGTTCTTC.

In this sample, this clone turned up once. The gene calls are TRBV10-1 and TRBJ2-7, with 9 bases fitting TRBD1. Per the germline V gene, CDR1 is WNHNN and CDR2 is SYGVQD (reference sequence). The CDR3 is made up of 20 amino acids. The J segment lost 4 bases and the V segment lost 0 bases, leaving 19 bases of the junction unmatched. The chain's CDR3 is CASSESISGTGSAPIYEQYF. The DNA of the CDR3 is TGCGCCAGCAGTGAGTCGATTTCCGGGACAGGGTCGGCCCCAATATACGAGCAGTACTTC.

The chain combines TRBV7-2 with TRBJ2-3, with D possibly matching TRBD2 (5 bases). Trimming shortened V by 6 bases and J by 6 bases, and 16 bases separated the two germline ends. CDR3 size: 14 residues. Per the germline V gene, CDR1 is SGHTA and CDR2 is FQGNSA. This CDR3 reads CASSPGGARDTQYF. The CDR3 region has the DNA TGTGCCAGCAGTCCCGGAGGTGCTAGGGATACGCAGTATTTT.

This clone has just a few counts. This rearrangement joins TRBV19 to TRBJ2-2, with D uncertain. Germline V gene data show CDR1 as LNHDA and CDR2 as SQIVND (reference sequence). The CDR3 has 16 residues. V dropped 1 base and J dropped 1 base, with 10 bases sitting between them. The CDR3 DNA sequence: TGTGCCAGTAGTATAGGGCTAGATCGGAACACCGGGGAGCTGTTTTTT. Translating gives CASSIGLDRNTGELFF.

In its sample, this clone was seen a few times. The CDR3 sequence is CASSRLANNEQFF. CDR3 bases: TGTGCCAGCAGTCGTCTAGCGAACAATGAGCAGTTCTTC. The chain combines TRBV6-4 with TRBJ2-1; D possibly corresponds to TRBD2 (6 bases). CDR3 length: 13 residues. Germline V gives CDR1 MRHNA, CDR2 SNTAGT. V lost 5 bases and J lost 5, with 10 bases in between.

J is TRBJ1-2 and V is TRBV7-2; D not certain. The CDR3 sequence is 11 residues long. Germline V CDR1 and CDR2: SGHTA, FQGNSA. V was clipped by 4 bases and J by 7 bases, with 7 bases between them. CDR3 amino acids: CASSSSFGYTF. The CDR3 DNA follows: TGTGCCAGCAGCTCTAGCTTTGGCTACACCTTC.

This clone was seen more than once but under ten times. The chain combines TRBV30 with TRBJ1-5; D unresolved. Germline CDR1 GTSNPN, CDR2 SVGIG (reference sequence). V lost 1 base and J 1 base, leaving 5 bases between the germline ends. The CDR3 extends over 13 amino acids. The CDR3 reads CAWSGRSNQPQHF. DNA of the CDR3: TGTGCCTGGAGTGGTAGGAGCAATCAGCCCCAGCATTTT.

The chain uses TRBV6-6 and TRBJ2-2; D is ambiguous. Germline V gene data show CDR1 as MNHNY and CDR2 as SVGAGI (reference sequence). CDR3 size: 14 residues. With 6 bases removed from V and 1 base from J, the gap between germline ends came to 9 bases. CDR3: CASSHGENTGELFF. The CDR3 DNA follows: TGTGCCAGCAGCCACGGAGAGAACACCGGGGAGCTGTTTTTT.

This clone was observed once. V is TRBV27 and J is TRBJ2-7; 7 bases agree with TRBD2. The CDR3 contains 14 residues. Germline trimming cut 4 bases from V and 0 bases from J; bases unmatched to any gene: 3. CDR1 is MNHEY, CDR2 SMNVEV, per germline (reference sequence). This chain's CDR3 is CASSYRGDSYEQYF. In nucleotides, the CDR3 is TGTGCCAGCAGTTATCGGGGGGACTCCTACGAGCAGTACTTC.

CDR3 nucleotides: TGTGCCAGCAGCGAATACCTCGGGGTCTACAATGAGCAGTTCTTC. Translation: CASSEYLGVYNEQFF. This chain joins TRBV11-2 and TRBJ2-1; D may be TRBD2 (5 bases). Looked up from germline, CDR1 is SGHAT and CDR2 is FQNNGV. V lost 5 bases and J 3 bases, leaving 14 bases between the germline ends. The CDR3 is 15 residues long.

V gene TRBV18 combines with J gene TRBJ1-3, with D unclear. Germline V CDR1 and CDR2: KGHSH, LQKENI. The CDR3 extends over 18 amino acids. The V and J ends lost 2 bases and 1 base respectively, with 18 bases between them. The chain's CDR3 is CASSPGVGAARSGNTIYF. The CDR3 region has the DNA TGTGCCAGCTCACCAGGGGTCGGTGCAGCACGGTCTGGAAACACCATATATTTT.

The chain couples TRBV29-1 to TRBJ2-3, with a weak D call TRBD2 (6 bases). V lost 1 base, J lost 5 bases, and 16 bases lay in between. The CDR3 has 15 residues. Looked up from germline, CDR1 is SQVTM and CDR2 is ANQGSEA. CDR3 bases: TGCAGCGTTGAAGCGCGGCGGGGTTTCGGAGATACGCAGTATTTT. This sequence encodes CSVEARRGFGDTQYF.

The genes are TRBV6-5 and TRBJ1-4; D unclear. Trimming took off 0 bases at V and 9 bases at J, with 14 bases between the two ends. CDR1 MNHEY and CDR2 SVGAGI come from the germline V gene. The CDR3 consists of 15 residues. CDR3 amino acids: CASSYSNSLSQKLFF. The DNA for the CDR3 is TGTGCCAGCAGTTACTCTAACAGCCTTTCTCAAAAACTGTTTTTT.